This TCR beta chain was sequenced for a study of beta chain features in type 1 diabetes. Study-wide findings and caveats: There was a moderate but significant shortening of TCRB CDR3s in all four CD4+ subsets of Type 1 diabetes patients. Whatever favoring of shorter templates PCR might show would apply equally to patients and controls.

The authors reverse transcribed all of the isolated RNA, so sequencing captured expressed TCRB transcripts. Here immunoSEQ multiplex PCR was the method, and the copy in TCRdb shows in-frame clones only, minus some. This table holds around 70,000 clones, more than 45% found once. V was pared by 5 bases and J by 4 bases, with 17 bases of the junction left unmatched. The CDR3 length is 18 residues. The germline gives CDR1 SGHVS, CDR2 FNYEAQ. The table lists this clone with a few counts. Its antigen is not known. Using CD45RO/CCR7/CD25/CD127/CD95/CD27, CD4+ naive, central memory, regulatory and stem cell-like memory cells were sorted.

The TCR originated in a man aged 25 to 45 with type 1 diabetes. The V call is TRBV7-6, the J call TRBJ1-2; 9 bases align to TRBD1. Material for sequencing was central memory CD4+ T cells from blood. In DNA form, the CDR3 reads TGTGCCAGCAGCCGCCCAGGGCACCGGGACAGGGTGCGCTATGGCTACACCTTC. It codes for CASSRPGHRDRVRYGYTF.